This TCR beta chain was captured by sequencing in a study of cytomegalovirus exposure and HLA in healthy donors. Turning to this clone: As yet, its antigen is unknown.

General study results and limits: Published work reported that the classifier diagnosed cytomegalovirus status with high specificity and sensitivity. Clonal expansion was found to be greater in HLA-associated TCR beta chains than in equally common others in a later analysis. Most TCR sequences proved rare, with some public TCRs found in many donors. Common viral pathogens seemed to be connected with several of the most significant clusters, according to a later analysis.

The PCR made use of 60 Vbeta and 13 Jbeta primers. Libraries were prepared by immunoSEQ multiplex PCR; TCRdb keeps only in-frame clonotypes and omits some of them. The table shows about 120,000 clones, with approximately 80% occurring only once. The junction had 8 bases not matched to a gene; V was cut back by 3 bases and J by 7 bases. This CDR3 comprises 14 residues. CDR1 and CDR2 (germline): MNHNS, SASEGT. The rearrangement joins TRBV6-1 to TRBJ1-1, with 7 bases identical to TRBD1. This TCR was sampled from a woman between 40 and 55 years old in good health and CMV-seropositive. Sequences were obtained from PBMCs. This chain's CDR3 is CASSDQGGFGEAFF. For the CDR3, the DNA is TGTGCCAGCAGTGACCAAGGGGGCTTTGGTGAAGCTTTCTTT.